The rows below give T cell receptor beta chains drawn from one sample of a study of OX40 agonist ivuxolimab in advanced cancers. Assay: immunoSEQ multiplex PCR; the TCRdb copy retains only in-frame clones and omits some. This table has just over 95,000 clones, around 90% appearing once. Source: CD4+ or CD8+ T cells sorted from blood, taken in a trial of the OX40 agonist ivuxolimab. The origin of the receptors is an adult with an advanced solid tumor such as melanoma, head and neck, liver or kidney cancer. The CDR3 runs from the conserved cysteine through the conserved F or W. Each record gives: clone size, D gene, J gene, V gene, CDR3 DNA, CDR3 protein. A D gene is named only where the DNA matches it firmly. Expanded clones get a size class; other rows say once, few or many, or leave the size out.

clone size: .; D gene: .; J gene: TRBJ1-5; V gene: TRBV6-1; CDR3 DNA: TGTGCCAGCAGTGAGGGGGGGTTGTATCAGCCCCAGCATTTT; CDR3 protein: CASSEGGLYQPQHF
clone size: .; D gene: .; J gene: TRBJ2-1; V gene: TRBV5-1; CDR3 DNA: TGCGCCAGCAGCACCACCGGGACCAGCTACAATGAGCAGTTCTTC; CDR3 protein: CASSTTGTSYNEQFF
clone size: .; D gene: .; J gene: TRBJ1-5; V gene: TRBV2; CDR3 DNA: TGTGCCAGCGGCTCGGGATCAAGCAATCAGCCCCAGCATTTT; CDR3 protein: CASGSGSSNQPQHF
clone size: .; D gene: .; J gene: TRBJ1-5; V gene: TRBV6-1; CDR3 DNA: TGTGCCAGCACCGACAGGTTAAGTGGCAATCAGCCCCAGCATTTT; CDR3 protein: CASTDRLSGNQPQHF
clone size: few; D gene: .; J gene: TRBJ1-2; V gene: TRBV28; CDR3 DNA: TGTGCCAGCAGTACCAGCGGCCGATATGGCTACACCTTC; CDR3 protein: CASSTSGRYGYTF
clone size: .; D gene: .; J gene: TRBJ2-6; V gene: TRBV5-1; CDR3 DNA: TGCGCCAGCAGCTTGGTCGGGGCTGGGGCCAACGTCCTGACTTTC; CDR3 protein: CASSLVGAGANVLTF
clone size: few; D gene: .; J gene: TRBJ2-2; V gene: TRBV21-1; CDR3 DNA: TGTGCCAGCAGCAACGGGCGGGCCGGGGAGCTGTTTTTT; CDR3 protein: CASSNGRAGELFF
clone size: .; D gene: .; J gene: TRBJ1-2; V gene: TRBV29-1; CDR3 DNA: TGCAGCGTTAGCCTGGACCTCAACCTGCCGGGCTACACCTTC; CDR3 protein: CSVSLDLNLPGYTF
clone size: .; D gene: TRBD1; J gene: TRBJ1-4; V gene: TRBV30; CDR3 DNA: TGTGCCTGGAGGGGGACAGGGAGAGAAAAACTGTTTTTT; CDR3 protein: CAWRGTGREKLFF
clone size: .; D gene: TRBD1; J gene: TRBJ1-1; V gene: TRBV7-3; CDR3 DNA: TGTGCCAGCAGCTTAGGACCGGACAGGGCAGCAGGGACTGAAGCTTTCTTT; CDR3 protein: CASSLGPDRAAGTEAFF
clone size: once; D gene: .; J gene: TRBJ2-3; V gene: TRBV7-8; CDR3 DNA: TGTGCCAGCAGCCCCCGTAGAGATACGCAGTATTTT; CDR3 protein: CASSPRRDTQYF
clone size: .; D gene: .; J gene: TRBJ1-1; V gene: TRBV10-3; CDR3 DNA: TGTGCCATCATGGGACTGGGGAACACTGAAGCTTTCTTT; CDR3 protein: CAIMGLGNTEAFF
clone size: .; D gene: .; J gene: TRBJ1-5; V gene: TRBV6-1; CDR3 DNA: TGTGCCAGCAGTGAATCCGGGGGGGGTCGGCCCCAGCATTTT; CDR3 protein: CASSESGGGRPQHF
clone size: .; D gene: .; J gene: TRBJ1-2; V gene: TRBV5-1; CDR3 DNA: TGCGCCAGCAGCCGGCAGGGGCTCGGCTACACCTTC; CDR3 protein: CASSRQGLGYTF
clone size: .; D gene: TRBD1; J gene: TRBJ1-4; V gene: TRBV19; CDR3 DNA: TGTGCCAGTAGTATGAGAGGGAGGATCCGGGACAGCACTAATGAAAAACTGTTTTTT; CDR3 protein: CASSMRGRIRDSTNEKLFF
clone size: .; D gene: TRBD2; J gene: TRBJ2-3; V gene: TRBV18; CDR3 DNA: TGTGCCAGCTCGCCCCGGGCCAAAGGAGCGGGGGGGATCACAGATACGCAGTATTTT; CDR3 protein: CASSPRAKGAGGITDTQYF
clone size: .; D gene: TRBD1; J gene: TRBJ2-7; V gene: TRBV28; CDR3 DNA: TGTGCCAGCAGTTGGCCGGGACAGGGCGGATGGGAGCAGTACTTC; CDR3 protein: CASSWPGQGGWEQYF
clone size: .; D gene: TRBD2; J gene: TRBJ2-7; V gene: TRBV29-1; CDR3 DNA: TGCAGCGTTTTTATAGCGGGGACGTGGGAGCAGTACTTC; CDR3 protein: CSVFIAGTWEQYF
clone size: .; D gene: .; J gene: TRBJ2-7; V gene: TRBV2; CDR3 DNA: TGTGCCAGCAGTCCCGACGCCTACGAGCAGTACTTC; CDR3 protein: CASSPDAYEQYF
clone size: .; D gene: .; J gene: TRBJ1-6; V gene: TRBV7-9; CDR3 DNA: TGTGCCAGCAGCTTAACGGGCGGAGGGTCACCCCTCCACTTT; CDR3 protein: CASSLTGGGSPLHF
clone size: .; D gene: .; J gene: TRBJ1-6; V gene: TRBV2; CDR3 DNA: TGTGCCGGGCGAGATAGCTATAATTCACCCCTCCACTTT; CDR3 protein: CAGRDSYNSPLHF
clone size: .; D gene: .; J gene: TRBJ2-6; V gene: TRBV6-4; CDR3 DNA: TGTGCCAGCAGTGACTCCTACCGCTCTGGGGCCAACGTCCTGACTTTC; CDR3 protein: CASSDSYRSGANVLTF
clone size: .; D gene: .; J gene: TRBJ1-4; V gene: TRBV6-5; CDR3 DNA: TGTGCCAGCAGGCTTATCGTTGCAACTAATGAAAAACTGTTTTTT; CDR3 protein: CASRLIVATNEKLFF
clone size: .; D gene: TRBD2; J gene: TRBJ2-3; V gene: TRBV19; CDR3 DNA: TGTGCCACCTTAGCGGGGGGGCAAGATACGCAGTATTTT; CDR3 protein: CATLAGGQDTQYF
clone size: .; D gene: .; J gene: TRBJ2-5; V gene: TRBV2; CDR3 DNA: TGTGCCAGCAGTGATATAGACCCAAGGACCCAGTACTTC; CDR3 protein: CASSDIDPRTQYF
clone size: .; D gene: TRBD2; J gene: TRBJ2-1; V gene: TRBV9; CDR3 DNA: TGTGCCAGCAGCGAAGCGGGAGGGCCTTCTTATGAGCAGTTCTTC; CDR3 protein: CASSEAGGPSYEQFF
clone size: .; D gene: .; J gene: TRBJ1-2; V gene: TRBV5-1; CDR3 DNA: TGCGCCAGCAGCTTGACAGGATTATATGGCTACACCTTC; CDR3 protein: CASSLTGLYGYTF
clone size: .; D gene: .; J gene: TRBJ2-1; V gene: TRBV27; CDR3 DNA: TGTGCCAGCCGATTTTCTCTATCAGCTGAGCAGTTCTTC; CDR3 protein: CASRFSLSAEQFF